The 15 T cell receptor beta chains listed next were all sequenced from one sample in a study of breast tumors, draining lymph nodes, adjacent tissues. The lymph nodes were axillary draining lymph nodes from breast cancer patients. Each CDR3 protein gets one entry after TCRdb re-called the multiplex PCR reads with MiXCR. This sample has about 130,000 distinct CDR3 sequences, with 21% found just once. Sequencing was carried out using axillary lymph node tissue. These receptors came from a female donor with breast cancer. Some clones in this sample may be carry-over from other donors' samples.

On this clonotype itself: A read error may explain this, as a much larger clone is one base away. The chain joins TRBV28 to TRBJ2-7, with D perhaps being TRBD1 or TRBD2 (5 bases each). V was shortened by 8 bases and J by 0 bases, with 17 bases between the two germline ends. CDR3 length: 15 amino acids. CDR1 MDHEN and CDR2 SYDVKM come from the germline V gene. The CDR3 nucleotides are TGTGCCAGCCTGGGACGGCTGGAGCACTCCTACGAGCAGTACTTC. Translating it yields CASLGRLEHSYEQYF. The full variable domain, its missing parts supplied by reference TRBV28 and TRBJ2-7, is DVKVTQSSRYLVKRTGEKVFLECVQDMDHENMFWYRQDPGLGLRLIYFSYDVKMKEKGDIPEGYSVSREKKERFSLILESASTNQTSMYLCASLGRLEHSYEQYFGPGTRLTVT.

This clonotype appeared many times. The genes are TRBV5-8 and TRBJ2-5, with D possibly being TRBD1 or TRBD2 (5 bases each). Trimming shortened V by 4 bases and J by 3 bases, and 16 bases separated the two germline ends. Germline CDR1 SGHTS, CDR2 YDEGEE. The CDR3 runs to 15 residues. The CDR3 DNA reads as TGTGCCAGCAGCCTCGGGGCAGGGCCAGAAGAGACCCAGTACTTC. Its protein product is CASSLGAGPEETQYF. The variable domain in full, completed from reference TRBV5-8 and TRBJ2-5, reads EAGVTQSPTHLIKTRGQQATLRCSPISGHTSVYWYQQALGLGLQFLLWYDEGEERNRGNFPPRFSGRQFPNYSSELNVNALELEDSALYLCASSLGAGPEETQYFGPGTRLLVL.

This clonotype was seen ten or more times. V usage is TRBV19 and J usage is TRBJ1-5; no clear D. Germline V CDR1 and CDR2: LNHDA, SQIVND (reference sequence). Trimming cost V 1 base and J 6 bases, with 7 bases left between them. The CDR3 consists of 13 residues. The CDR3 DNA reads TGTGCCAGTAGTATAGTTACGGGTCAGCCCCAGCATTTT. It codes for CASSIVTGQPQHF. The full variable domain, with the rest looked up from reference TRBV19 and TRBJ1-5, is DGGITQSPKYLFRKEGQNVTLSCEQNLNHDAMYWYRQDPGQGLRLIYYSQIVNDFQKGDIAEGYSVSREKKESFPLTVTSAQKNPTAFYLCASSIVTGQPQHFGDGTRLSIL.

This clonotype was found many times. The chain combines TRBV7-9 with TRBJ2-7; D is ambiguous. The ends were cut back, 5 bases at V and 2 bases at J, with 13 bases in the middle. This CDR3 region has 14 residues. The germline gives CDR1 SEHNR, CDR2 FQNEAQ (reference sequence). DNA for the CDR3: TGTGCCAGCAGCAGAGAGACTTCGGCCTACGAGCAGTACTTC. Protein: CASSRETSAYEQYF.

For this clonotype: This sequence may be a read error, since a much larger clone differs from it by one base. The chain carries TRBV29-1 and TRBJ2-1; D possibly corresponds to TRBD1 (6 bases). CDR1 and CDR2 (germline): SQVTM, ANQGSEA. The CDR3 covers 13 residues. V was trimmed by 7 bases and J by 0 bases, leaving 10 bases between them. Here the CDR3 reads CSATDSSYNEQFF. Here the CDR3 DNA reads TGCAGCGCTACGGACAGCTCCTACAATGAGCAGTTCTTC.

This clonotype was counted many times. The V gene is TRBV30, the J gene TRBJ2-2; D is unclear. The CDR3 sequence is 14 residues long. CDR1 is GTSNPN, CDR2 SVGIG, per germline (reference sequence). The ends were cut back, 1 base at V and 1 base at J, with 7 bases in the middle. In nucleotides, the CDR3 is TGTGCCTGGAGTGGTGAAGAGAACACCGGGGAGCTGTTTTTT. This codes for CAWSGEENTGELFF.

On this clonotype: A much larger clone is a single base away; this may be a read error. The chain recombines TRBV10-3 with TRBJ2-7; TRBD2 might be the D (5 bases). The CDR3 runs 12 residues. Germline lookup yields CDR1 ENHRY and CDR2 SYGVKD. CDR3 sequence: CAISGGSYEQCF. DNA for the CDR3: TGTGCCATCAGTGGAGGGAGCTACGAGCAGTGCTTC.

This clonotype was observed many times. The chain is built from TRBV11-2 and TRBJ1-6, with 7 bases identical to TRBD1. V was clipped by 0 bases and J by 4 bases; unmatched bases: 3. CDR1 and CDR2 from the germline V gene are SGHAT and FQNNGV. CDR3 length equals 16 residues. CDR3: CASSLEAGGYNSPLHF. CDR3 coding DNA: TGTGCCAGCAGCTTAGAGGCAGGGGGGTATAATTCACCCCTCCACTTT.

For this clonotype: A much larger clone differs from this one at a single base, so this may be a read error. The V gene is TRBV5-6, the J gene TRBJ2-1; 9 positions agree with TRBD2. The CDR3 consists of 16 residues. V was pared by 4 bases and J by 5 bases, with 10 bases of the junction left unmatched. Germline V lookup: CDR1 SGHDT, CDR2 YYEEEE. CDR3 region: CASSTIRLAVDNEQFF. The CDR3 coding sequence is TGTGCCAGCAGCACAATCCGACTAGCGGTCGACAATGAGCAGTTCTTC.

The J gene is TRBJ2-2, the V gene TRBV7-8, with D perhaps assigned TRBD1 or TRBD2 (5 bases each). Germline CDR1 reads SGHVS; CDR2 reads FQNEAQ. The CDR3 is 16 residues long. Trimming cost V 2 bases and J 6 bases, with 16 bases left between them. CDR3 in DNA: TGTGCCAGCAGCTTAAAACCAGGGAGTACGGCCGGGGAGCTGTTTTTT. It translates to CASSLKPGSTAGELFF.

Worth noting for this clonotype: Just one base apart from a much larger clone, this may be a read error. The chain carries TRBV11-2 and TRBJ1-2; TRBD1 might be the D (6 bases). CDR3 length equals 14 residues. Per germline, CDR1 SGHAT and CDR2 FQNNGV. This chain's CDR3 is CASSLDRGGYGYAF. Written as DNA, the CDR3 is TGTGCCAGCAGCTTAGACAGGGGCGGCTATGGCTACGCCTTC.

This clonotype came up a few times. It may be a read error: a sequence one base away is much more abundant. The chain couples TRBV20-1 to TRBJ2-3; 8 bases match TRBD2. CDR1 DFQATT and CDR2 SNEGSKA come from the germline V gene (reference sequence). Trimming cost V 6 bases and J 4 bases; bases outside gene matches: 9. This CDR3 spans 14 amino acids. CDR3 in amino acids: CSAISGVGADTQYF. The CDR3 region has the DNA TGCAGTGCAATTAGCGGGGTAGGCGCAGATACGCAGTATTTT.

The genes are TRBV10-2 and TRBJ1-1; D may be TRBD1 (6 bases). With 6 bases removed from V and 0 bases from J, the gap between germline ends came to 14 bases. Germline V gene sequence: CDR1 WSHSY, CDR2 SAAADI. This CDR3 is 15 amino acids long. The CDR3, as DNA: TGCGCCAGCAGGGGGGACCAGGGGATGAACACTGAAGCTTTCTTT. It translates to CASRGDQGMNTEAFF.

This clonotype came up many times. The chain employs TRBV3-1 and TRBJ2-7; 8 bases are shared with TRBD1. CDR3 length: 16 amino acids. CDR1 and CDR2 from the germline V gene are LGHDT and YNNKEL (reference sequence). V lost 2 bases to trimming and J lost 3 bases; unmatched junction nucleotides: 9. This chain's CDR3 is CASSQRDRPPIYEQYF. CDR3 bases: TGTGCCAGCAGCCAAAGGGACAGGCCACCAATCTACGAGCAGTACTTC.

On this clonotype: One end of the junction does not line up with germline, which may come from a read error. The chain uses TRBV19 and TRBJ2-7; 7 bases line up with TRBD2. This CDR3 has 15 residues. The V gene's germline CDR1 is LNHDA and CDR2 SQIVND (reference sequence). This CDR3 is CARSMWTSGTDEQYF. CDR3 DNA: TGTGCCAGAAGTATGTGGACCAGCGGGACCGACGAGCAGTACTTC.